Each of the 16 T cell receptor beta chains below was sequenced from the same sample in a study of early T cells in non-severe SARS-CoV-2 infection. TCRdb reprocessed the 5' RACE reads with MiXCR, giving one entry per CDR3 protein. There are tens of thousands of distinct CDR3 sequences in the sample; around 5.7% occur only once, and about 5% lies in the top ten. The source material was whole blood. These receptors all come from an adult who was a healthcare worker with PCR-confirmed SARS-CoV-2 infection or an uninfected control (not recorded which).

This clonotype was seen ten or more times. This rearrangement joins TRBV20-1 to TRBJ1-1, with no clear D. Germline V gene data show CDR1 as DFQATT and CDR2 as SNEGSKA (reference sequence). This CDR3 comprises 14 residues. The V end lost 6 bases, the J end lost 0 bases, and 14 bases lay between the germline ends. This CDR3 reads CSASGRPLNTEAFF. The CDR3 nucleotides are TGCAGTGCCTCTGGGCGGCCTCTGAACACTGAAGCTTTCTTT.

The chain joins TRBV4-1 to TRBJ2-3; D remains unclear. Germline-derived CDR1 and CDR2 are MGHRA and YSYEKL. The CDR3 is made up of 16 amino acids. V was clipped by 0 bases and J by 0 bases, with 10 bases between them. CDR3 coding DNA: TGCGCCAGCAGCCAAGATCCGGCTACTAGCACAGATACGCAGTATTTT. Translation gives CASSQDPATSTDTQYF.

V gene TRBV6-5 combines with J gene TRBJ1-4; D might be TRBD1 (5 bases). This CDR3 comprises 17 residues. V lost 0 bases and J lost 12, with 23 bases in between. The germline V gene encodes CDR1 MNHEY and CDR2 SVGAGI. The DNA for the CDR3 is TGTGCCAGCAGTTACTCTCTCCTGGGAGGGCCTCTGGGGGAACTGTTTTTT. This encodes CASSYSLLGGPLGELFF.

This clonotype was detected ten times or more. The DNA of the CDR3 is TGCAGTGCAGGAGGTCTCCCTTTTGAAGATACGCAGTATTTT. This gives the protein CSAGGLPFEDTQYF. The chain combines TRBV20-1 with TRBJ2-3, with D perhaps TRBD2 (5 bases). The CDR3 is 14 residues long. V was shortened by 6 bases and J by 5 bases, with 18 bases between the two germline ends. Looked up from germline, CDR1 is DFQATT and CDR2 is SNEGSKA (reference sequence).

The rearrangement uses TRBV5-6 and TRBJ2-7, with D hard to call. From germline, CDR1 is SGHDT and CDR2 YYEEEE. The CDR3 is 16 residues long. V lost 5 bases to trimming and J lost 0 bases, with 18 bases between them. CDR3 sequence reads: CASSSYRTTISYEQYF. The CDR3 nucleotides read TGTGCCAGCAGTTCCTATCGGACGACCATCTCCTACGAGCAGTACTTC. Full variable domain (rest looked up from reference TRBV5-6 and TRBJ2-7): DAGVTQSPTHLIKTRGQQVTLRCSPKSGHDTVSWYQQALGQGPQFIFQYYEEEERQRGNFPDRFSGHQFPNYSSELNVNALLLGDSALYLCASSSYRTTISYEQYFGPGTRLTVT.

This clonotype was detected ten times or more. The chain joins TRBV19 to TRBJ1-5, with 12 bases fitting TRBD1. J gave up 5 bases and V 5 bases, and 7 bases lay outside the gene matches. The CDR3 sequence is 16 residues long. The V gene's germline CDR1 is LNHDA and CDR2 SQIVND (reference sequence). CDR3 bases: TGTGCCAGTAGTCTCTGGGACAGGGGGCAATATCAGCCCCAGCATTTT. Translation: CASSLWDRGQYQPQHF.

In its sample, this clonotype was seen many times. This CDR3 reads CAGAPEAQDTQYF. In nucleotides, the CDR3 is TGTGCCGGGGCCCCGGAGGCACAAGATACGCAGTATTTT. The V and J genes are TRBV2 and TRBJ2-3; either TRBD1 or TRBD2 may fit D (5 bases each). The V gene lost 11 bases and the J gene lost 5 bases, with 17 bases spanning the gap. This CDR3 has 13 amino acids. From germline, CDR1 is SNHLY and CDR2 FYNNEI.

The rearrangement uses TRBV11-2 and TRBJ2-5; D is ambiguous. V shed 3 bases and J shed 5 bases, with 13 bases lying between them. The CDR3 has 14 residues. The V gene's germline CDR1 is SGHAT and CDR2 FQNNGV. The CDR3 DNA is TGTGCCAGCAGCTTTTTCGTACTATCTGAGACCCAGTACTTC. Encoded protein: CASSFFVLSETQYF.

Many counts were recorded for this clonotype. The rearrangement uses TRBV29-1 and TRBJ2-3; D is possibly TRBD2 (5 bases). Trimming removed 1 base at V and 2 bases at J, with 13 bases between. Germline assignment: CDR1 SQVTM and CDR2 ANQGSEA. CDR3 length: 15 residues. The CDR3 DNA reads TGCAGCGTTGAAGTACAATCGACTATCACAGATACGCAGTATTTT. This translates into CSVEVQSTITDTQYF.

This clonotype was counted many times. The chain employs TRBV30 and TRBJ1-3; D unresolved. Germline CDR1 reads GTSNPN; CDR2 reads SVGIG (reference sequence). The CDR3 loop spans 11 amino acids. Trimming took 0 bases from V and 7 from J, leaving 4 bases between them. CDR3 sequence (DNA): TGTGCCTGGAGTGTACGGAACACCATATATTTT. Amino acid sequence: CAWSVRNTIYF.

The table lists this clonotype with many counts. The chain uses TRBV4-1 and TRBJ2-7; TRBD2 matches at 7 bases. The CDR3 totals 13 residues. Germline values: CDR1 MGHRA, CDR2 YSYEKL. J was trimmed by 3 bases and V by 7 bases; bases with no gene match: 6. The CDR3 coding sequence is TGCGCCAGCACAATAGGGGAGGGCTACGAGCAGTACTTC. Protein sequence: CASTIGEGYEQYF.

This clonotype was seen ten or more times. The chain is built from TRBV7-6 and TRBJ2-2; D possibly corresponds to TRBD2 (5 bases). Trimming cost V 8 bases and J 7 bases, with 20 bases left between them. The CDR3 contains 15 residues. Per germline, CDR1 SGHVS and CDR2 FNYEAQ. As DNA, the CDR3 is TGTGCCAGCGGGCCTGGCGGCTTGAGCGGCGGGGAGCTGTTTTTT. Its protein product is CASGPGGLSGGELFF.

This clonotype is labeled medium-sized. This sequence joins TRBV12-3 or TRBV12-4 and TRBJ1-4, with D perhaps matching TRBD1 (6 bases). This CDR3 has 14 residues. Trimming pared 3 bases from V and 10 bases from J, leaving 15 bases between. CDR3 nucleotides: TGTGCCAGCAGTTTGAACAGGGCCTTCGGAAAACTGTTTTTT. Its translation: CASSLNRAFGKLFF.

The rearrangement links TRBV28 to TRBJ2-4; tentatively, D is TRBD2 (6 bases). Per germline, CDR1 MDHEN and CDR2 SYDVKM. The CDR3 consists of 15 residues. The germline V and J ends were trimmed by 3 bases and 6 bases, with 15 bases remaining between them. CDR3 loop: CASSFRRGSLNIQYF. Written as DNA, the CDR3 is TGTGCCAGCAGTTTCAGGAGGGGTTCCTTAAACATTCAGTACTTC.

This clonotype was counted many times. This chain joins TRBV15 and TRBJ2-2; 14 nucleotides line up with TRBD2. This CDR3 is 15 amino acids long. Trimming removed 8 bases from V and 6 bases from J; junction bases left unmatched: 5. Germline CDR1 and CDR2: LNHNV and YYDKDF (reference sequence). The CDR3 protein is CATGTSGRVSGELFF. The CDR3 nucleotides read TGTGCCACCGGGACTAGCGGGAGAGTCTCCGGGGAGCTGTTTTTT.

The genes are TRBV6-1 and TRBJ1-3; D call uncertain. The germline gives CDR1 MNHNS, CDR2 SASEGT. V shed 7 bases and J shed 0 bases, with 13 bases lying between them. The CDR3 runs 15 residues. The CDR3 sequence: CASTLGPLSGNTIYF. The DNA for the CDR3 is TGTGCCAGCACCCTTGGCCCACTCTCTGGAAACACCATATATTTT.